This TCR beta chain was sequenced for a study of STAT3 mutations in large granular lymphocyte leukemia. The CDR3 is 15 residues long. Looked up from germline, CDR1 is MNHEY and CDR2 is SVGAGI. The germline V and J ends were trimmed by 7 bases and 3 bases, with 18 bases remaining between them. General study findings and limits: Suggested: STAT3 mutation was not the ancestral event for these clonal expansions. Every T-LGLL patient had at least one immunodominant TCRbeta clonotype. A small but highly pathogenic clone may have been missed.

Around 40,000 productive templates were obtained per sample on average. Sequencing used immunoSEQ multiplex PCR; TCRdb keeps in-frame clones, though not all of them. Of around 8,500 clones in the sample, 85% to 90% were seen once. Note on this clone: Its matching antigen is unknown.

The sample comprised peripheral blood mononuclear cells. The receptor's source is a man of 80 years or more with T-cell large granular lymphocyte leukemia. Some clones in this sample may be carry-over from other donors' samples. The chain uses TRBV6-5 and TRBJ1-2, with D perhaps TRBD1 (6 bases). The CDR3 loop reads CASIGRGGGDYGYTF. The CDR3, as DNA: TGTGCCAGCATAGGGAGAGGGGGGGGCGACTATGGCTACACCTTC.